This note documents a single T cell receptor beta chain sequence. These data originate in a study of blood T cell repertoires in COVID-19. Trimming took off 6 bases at V and 8 bases at J, with 22 bases between the two ends. Germline V gene sequence: CDR1 LNHDA, CDR2 SQIVND (reference sequence). The CDR3 has 15 residues. Clones were read by immunoSEQ multiplex PCR, and TCRdb kept only the in-frame ones, dropping some. This table holds 250,000 to 300,000 clones, approximately 91% found once. The source of this sequence is a human donor in a cohort exposed to, infected with or recovered from COVID-19 (not recorded which). The donor label of this sample is uncertain. The V call is TRBV19, the J call TRBJ1-2; D unclear. Sequencing input: PBMCs or T cells enriched from blood (not recorded which). The CDR3 here is CASRFGPSSPGGYTF. Here the CDR3 DNA reads TGTGCCAGTAGATTTGGACCGTCTAGCCCGGGGGGCTACACCTTC.